Listed below are T cell receptor beta chains from one sample, sequenced in a study of blood T cell repertoires in COVID-19. Libraries were prepared by immunoSEQ multiplex PCR; TCRdb keeps only in-frame clonotypes and omits some of them. Here the sample spans roughly 70,000 clones, over 75% being singletons. What was sequenced was peripheral blood. These TCRs come from a human donor in a cohort sampled during active COVID-19. CDR3s include the opening cysteine and the closing phenylalanine or tryptophan.

j_call v_call cdr3_aa
TRBJ1-1 TRBV5-1 CASSPDRLAEAFF
TRBJ1-3 TRBV14 CASSQVFPGNTIYF
TRBJ2-7 TRBV10-3 CAIQLAGGGSEQYF
TRBJ2-2 TRBV11-1 CASSSTQGTTGELFF
TRBJ2-7 TRBV11-2 CASSLDLRTRRVREQYF
TRBJ2-3 TRBV4-3 CASSRSGLPPDTQYF
TRBJ2-7 TRBV28 CASSFARLAGYASEQYF
TRBJ1-5 TRBV9 CASSVGDRGKERHF
TRBJ2-3 TRBV20-1 CSASPAAGGVGTQYF
TRBJ1-4 TRBV4-2 CASSPRARTGPTNEKLFF
TRBJ1-5 TRBV7-2 CASSSNSNQPQHF
TRBJ2-7 TRBV7-3 CASSWRGTYEQYF
TRBJ2-1 TRBV18 CASSPPARAGLNEQFF
TRBJ1-1 TRBV6-1 CASSGGSTGVNTEAFF
TRBJ2-3 TRBV7-2 CASSSGLAGTDTQYF
TRBJ1-2 TRBV19 CASLPLQGSYGYTF
TRBJ2-7 TRBV10-2 CASSPPLANPYEQYF
TRBJ2-7 TRBV6-5 CASRGASGRYEQYF
TRBJ1-5 TRBV10-2 CASSESGLEGQPQHF
TRBJ2-7 TRBV6-1 CASSEAKGAAYEQYF
TRBJ2-2 TRBV28 CASSRSDSNTGELFF
TRBJ1-1 TRBV6-5 CASSFRTGMNTEAFF
TRBJ2-5 TRBV28 CASSLRRPQETQYF
TRBJ1-5 TRBV23-1 CASRDTLRNQPQHF
TRBJ2-7 TRBV10-2 CASSDRSYEQYF
TRBJ2-1 TRBV3-1/TRBV3-2 CASSQAGTEYNEQFF
TRBJ2-5 TRBV28 CASVAGGARETQYF
TRBJ2-1 TRBV24-1 CATSDPGQSSYNEQFF
TRBJ1-2 TRBV5-6 CASSLVQGGDGYTF
TRBJ2-5 TRBV7-2 CASSFTTQETQYF
TRBJ2-2 TRBV30 CAWSLRWGPSNTGELFF
TRBJ2-1 TRBV6-1 CASSDPGTGEGWNEQFF
TRBJ1-3 TRBV20-1 CSASRDNSGNTIYF
TRBJ2-7 TRBV27 CASSPRTGGDYEQYF
TRBJ2-5 TRBV7-2 CASSSPTSGKLTQETQYF
TRBJ2-7 TRBV28 CASTTGTVGYEQYF
TRBJ2-7 TRBV7-9 CASSPTGGTTYEQYF
TRBJ2-7 TRBV29-1 CSVPPSGYEQYF
TRBJ2-1 TRBV7-9 CASSLGDSFPYNEQFF
TRBJ2-7 TRBV28 CASSLGRLAGGPASYEQYF